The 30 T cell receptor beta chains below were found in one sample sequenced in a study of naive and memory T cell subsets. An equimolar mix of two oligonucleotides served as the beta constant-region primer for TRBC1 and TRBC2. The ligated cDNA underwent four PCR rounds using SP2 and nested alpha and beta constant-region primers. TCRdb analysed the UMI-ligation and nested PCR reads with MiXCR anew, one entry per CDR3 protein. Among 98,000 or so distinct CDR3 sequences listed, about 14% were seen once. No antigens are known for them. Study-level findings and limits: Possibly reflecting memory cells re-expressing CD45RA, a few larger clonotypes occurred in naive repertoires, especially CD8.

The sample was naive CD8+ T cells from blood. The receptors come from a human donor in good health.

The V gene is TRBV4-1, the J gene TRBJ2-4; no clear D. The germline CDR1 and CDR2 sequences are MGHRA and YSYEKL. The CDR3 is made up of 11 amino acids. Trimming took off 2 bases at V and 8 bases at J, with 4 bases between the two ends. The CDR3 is CASSQSHIQYF. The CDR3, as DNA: TGCGCCAGCAGCCAATCTCACATTCAGTACTTC.

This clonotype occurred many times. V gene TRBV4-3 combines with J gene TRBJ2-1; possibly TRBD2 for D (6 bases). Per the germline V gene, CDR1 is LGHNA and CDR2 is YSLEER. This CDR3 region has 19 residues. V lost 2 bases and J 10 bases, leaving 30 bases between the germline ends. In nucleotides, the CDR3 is TGCGCCAGCAGCCAATGGGTTATTGACCGGGACTCGCCGACAAAAGAGCAGTTCTTC. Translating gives CASSQWVIDRDSPTKEQFF.

This CDR3 reads CASSFGHVRETQYF. In nucleotides, the CDR3 is TGTGCCAGCAGTTTTGGCCATGTTCGAGAGACCCAGTACTTC. The rearrangement joins TRBV6-2 or TRBV6-3 to TRBJ2-5, with D unresolved. V gave up 4 bases and J gave up 4 bases, with 13 bases separating them. The germline V gene has CDR1 MNHEY and CDR2 SVGEGT. This CDR3 spans 14 amino acids.

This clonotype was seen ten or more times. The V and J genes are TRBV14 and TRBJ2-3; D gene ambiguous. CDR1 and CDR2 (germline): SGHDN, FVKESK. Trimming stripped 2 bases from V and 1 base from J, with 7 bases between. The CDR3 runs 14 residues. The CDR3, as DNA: TGTGCCAGCAGCCAAAACGCAGGCACAGATACGCAGTATTTT. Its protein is CASSQNAGTDTQYF.

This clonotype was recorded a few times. The CDR3 nucleotides read TGTGCCAGCAGCGTGGGTATTCAGGGCGGGGAGCTGTTTTTT. As protein: CASSVGIQGGELFF. This chain uses TRBV7-8 with TRBJ2-2; tentatively, D is TRBD1 (5 bases). The V gene's germline CDR1 is SGHVS and CDR2 FQNEAQ. The V and J ends lost 5 bases and 7 bases respectively, with 14 bases between them. CDR3 length: 14 amino acids.

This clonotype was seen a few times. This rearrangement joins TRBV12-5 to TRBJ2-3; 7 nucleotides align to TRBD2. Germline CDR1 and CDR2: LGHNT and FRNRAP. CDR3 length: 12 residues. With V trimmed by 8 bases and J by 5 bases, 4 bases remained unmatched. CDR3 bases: TGTGCTAGTAAGCTAGCGGAAGATACGCAGTATTTT. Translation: CASKLAEDTQYF.

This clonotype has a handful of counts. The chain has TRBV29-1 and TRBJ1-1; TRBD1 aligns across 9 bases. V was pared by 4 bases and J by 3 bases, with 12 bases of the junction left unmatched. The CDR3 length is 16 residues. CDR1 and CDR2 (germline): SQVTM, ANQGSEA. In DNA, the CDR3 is TGCAGCGTTGGTGGCGGGACAGGGTCGGGGGACACTGAAGCTTTCTTT. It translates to CSVGGGTGSGDTEAFF. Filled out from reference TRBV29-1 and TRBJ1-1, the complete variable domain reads SAVISQKPSRDICQRGTSLTIQCQVDSQVTMMFWYRQQPGQSLTLIATANQGSEATYESGFVIDKFPISRPNLTFSTLTVSNMSPEDSSIYLCSVGGGTGSGDTEAFFGQGTRLTVV.

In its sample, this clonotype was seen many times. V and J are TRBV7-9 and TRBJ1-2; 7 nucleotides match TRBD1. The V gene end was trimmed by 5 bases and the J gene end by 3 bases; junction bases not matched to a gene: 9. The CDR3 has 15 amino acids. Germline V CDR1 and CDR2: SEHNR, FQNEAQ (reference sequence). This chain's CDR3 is CASSQSADRDYGYTF. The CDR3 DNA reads TGTGCCAGCAGCCAATCTGCCGACAGGGACTATGGCTACACCTTC.

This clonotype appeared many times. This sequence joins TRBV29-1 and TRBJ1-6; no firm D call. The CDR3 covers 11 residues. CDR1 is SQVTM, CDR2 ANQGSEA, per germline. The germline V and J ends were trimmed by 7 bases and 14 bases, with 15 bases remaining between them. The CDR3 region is CSAEVGSALHF. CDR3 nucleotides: TGCAGCGCCGAGGTGGGGTCTGCCCTCCACTTT.

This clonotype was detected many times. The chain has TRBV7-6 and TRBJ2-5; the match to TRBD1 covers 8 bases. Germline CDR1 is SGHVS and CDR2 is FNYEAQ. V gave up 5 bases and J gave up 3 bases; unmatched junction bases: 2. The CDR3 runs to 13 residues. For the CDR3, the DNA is TGTGCCAGCAGCAGGACAGGGAAAGAGACCCAGTACTTC. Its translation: CASSRTGKETQYF.

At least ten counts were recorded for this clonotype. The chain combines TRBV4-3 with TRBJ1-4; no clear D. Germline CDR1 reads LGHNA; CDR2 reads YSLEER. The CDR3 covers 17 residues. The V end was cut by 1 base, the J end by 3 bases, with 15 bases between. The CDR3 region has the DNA TGCGCCAGCAGCCAAGTTCGGCAGACCAGCTCTAATGAAAAACTGTTTTTT. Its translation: CASSQVRQTSSNEKLFF.

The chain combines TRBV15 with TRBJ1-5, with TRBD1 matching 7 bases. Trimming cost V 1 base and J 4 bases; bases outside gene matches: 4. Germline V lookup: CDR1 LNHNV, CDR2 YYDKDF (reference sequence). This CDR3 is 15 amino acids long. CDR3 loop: CATSRVMTGNQPQHF. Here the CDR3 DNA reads TGTGCCACCAGCAGAGTTATGACAGGGAATCAGCCCCAGCATTTT. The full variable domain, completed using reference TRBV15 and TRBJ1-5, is DAMVIQNPRYQVTQFGKPVTLSCSQTLNHNVMYWYQQKSSQAPKLLFHYYDKDFNNEADTPDNFQSRRPNTSFCFLDIRSPGLGDTAMYLCATSRVMTGNQPQHFGDGTRLSIL.

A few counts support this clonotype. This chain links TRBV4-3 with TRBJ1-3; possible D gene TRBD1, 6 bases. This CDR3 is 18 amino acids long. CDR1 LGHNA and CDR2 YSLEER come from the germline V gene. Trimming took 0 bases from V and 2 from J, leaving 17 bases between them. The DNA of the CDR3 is TGCGCCAGCAGCCAAGATCTTGGGGGCATTTTCCCTGGAAACACCATATATTTT. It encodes CASSQDLGGIFPGNTIYF.

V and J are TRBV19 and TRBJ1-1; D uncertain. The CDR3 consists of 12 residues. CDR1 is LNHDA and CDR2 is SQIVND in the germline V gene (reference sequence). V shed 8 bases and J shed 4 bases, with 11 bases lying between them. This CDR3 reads CASSDPSTEAFF. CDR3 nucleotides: TGTGCCAGTTCCGACCCCAGCACTGAAGCTTTCTTT.

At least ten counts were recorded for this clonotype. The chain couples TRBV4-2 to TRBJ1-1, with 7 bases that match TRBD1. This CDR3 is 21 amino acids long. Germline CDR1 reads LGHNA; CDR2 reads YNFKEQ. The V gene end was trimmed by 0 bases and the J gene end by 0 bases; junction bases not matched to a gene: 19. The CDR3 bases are TGTGCCAGCAGCCAAGATCGAATAAGGGGGCAAAGGAAGAATGTGAACACTGAAGCTTTCTTT. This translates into CASSQDRIRGQRKNVNTEAFF.

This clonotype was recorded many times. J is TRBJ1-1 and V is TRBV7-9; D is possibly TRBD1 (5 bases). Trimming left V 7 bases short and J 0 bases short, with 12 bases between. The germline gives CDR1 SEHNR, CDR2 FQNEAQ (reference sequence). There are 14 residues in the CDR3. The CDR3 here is CASIQAGMNTEAFF. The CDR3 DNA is TGTGCCAGCATTCAAGCAGGGATGAACACTGAAGCTTTCTTT.

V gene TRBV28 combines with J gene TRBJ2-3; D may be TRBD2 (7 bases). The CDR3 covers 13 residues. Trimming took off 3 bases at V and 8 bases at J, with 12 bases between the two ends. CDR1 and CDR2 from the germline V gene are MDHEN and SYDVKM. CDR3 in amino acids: CASSFGGPRTQYF. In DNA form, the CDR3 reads TGTGCCAGCAGTTTCGGGGGGCCTCGTACGCAGTATTTT.

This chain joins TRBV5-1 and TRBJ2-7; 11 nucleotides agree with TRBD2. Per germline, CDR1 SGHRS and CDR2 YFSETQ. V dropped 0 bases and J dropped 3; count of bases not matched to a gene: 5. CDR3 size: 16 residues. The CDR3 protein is CASSLGLAGLYYEQYF. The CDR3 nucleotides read TGCGCCAGCAGCTTGGGACTAGCGGGGTTATACTACGAGCAGTACTTC.

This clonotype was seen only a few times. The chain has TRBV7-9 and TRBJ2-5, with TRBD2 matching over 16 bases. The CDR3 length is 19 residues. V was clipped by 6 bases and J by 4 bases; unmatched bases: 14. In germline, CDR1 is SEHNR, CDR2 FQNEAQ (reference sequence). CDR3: CASRPGLAGGVFGGETQYF. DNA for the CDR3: TGTGCCAGCAGACCGGGACTAGCGGGAGGGGTGTTTGGGGGAGAGACCCAGTACTTC.

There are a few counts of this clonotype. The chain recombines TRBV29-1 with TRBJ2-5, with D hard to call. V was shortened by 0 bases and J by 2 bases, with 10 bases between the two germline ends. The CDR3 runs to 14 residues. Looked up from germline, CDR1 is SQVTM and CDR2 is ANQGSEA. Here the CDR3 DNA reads TGCAGCGTTGAAGATGGTGGGCTTCAAGAGACCCAGTACTTC. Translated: CSVEDGGLQETQYF.

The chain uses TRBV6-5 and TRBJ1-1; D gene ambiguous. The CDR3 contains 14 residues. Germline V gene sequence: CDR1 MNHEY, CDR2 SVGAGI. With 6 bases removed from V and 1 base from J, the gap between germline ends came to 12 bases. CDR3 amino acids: CASSSPRQNTEAFF. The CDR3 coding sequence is TGTGCCAGCAGCTCACCCCGACAGAACACTGAAGCTTTCTTT.

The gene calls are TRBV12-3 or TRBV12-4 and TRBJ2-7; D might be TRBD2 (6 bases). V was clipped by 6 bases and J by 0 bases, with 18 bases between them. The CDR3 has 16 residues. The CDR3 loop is CASSSVMGGSSYEQYF. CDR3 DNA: TGTGCCAGCAGCAGCGTTATGGGGGGAAGCTCCTACGAGCAGTACTTC.

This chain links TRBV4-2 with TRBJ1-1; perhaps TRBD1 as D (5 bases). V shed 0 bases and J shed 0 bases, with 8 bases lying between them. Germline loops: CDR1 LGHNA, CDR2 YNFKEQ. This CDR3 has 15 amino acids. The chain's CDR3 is CASSQEGRMNTEAFF. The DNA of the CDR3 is TGTGCCAGCAGCCAAGAGGGGCGGATGAACACTGAAGCTTTCTTT.

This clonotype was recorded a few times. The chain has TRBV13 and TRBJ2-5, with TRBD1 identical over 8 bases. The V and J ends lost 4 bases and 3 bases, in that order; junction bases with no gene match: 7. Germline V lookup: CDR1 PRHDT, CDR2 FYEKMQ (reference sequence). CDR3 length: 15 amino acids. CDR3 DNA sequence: TGTGCCAGCAGCTCAGGACAGGGCCTAGAAGAGACCCAGTACTTC. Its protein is CASSSGQGLEETQYF.

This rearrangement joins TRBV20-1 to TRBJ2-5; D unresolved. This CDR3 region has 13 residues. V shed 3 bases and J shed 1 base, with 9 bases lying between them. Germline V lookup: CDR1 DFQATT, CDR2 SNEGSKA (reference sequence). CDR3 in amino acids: CSARAGSQETQYF. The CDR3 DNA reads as TGCAGTGCTAGGGCCGGCAGCCAAGAGACCCAGTACTTC.

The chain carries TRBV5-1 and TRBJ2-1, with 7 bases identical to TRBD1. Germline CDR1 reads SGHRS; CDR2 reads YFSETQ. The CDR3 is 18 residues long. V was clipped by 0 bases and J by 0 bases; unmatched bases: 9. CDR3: CASSLDTSGTDSYNEQFF. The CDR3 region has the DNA TGCGCCAGCAGCTTGGATACCTCCGGGACAGACTCCTACAATGAGCAGTTCTTC.

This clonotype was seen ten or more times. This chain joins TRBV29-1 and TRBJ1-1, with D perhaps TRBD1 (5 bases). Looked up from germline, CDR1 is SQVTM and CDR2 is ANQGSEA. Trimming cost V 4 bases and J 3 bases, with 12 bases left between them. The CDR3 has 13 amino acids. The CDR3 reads CSVVGLSYTEAFF. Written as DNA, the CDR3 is TGCAGCGTTGTGGGACTGTCCTACACTGAAGCTTTCTTT.

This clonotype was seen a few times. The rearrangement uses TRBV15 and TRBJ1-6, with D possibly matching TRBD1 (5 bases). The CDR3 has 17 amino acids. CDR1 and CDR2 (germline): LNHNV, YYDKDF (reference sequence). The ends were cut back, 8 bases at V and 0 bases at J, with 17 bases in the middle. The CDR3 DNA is TGTGCCACCTCAGCAGGGTGGGGTACCTCCTATAATTCACCCCTCCACTTT. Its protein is CATSAGWGTSYNSPLHF.

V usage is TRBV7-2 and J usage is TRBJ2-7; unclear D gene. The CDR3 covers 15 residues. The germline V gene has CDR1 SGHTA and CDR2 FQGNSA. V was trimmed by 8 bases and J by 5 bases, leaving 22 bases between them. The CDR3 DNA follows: TGTGCCAGCGCACCAAGTTCAGGCTACGTCCACGAGCAGTACTTC. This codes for CASAPSSGYVHEQYF.

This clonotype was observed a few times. The CDR3 reads CASSFTRDRAYEQYF. The CDR3 DNA reads TGCGCCAGCAGCTTTACTCGGGACCGGGCCTACGAGCAGTACTTC. The chain employs TRBV23-1 and TRBJ2-7, with D perhaps assigned TRBD1 or TRBD2 (5 bases each). TRBV23-1 has ORF status, its function being uncertain. V was clipped by 6 bases and J by 2 bases, with 17 bases between them. The CDR3 is 15 amino acids.